The 6 T cell receptor beta chains in this list originate from one sample, sequenced in a study of monozygotic twins with inflammatory bowel disease. After re-calling the 5' RACE reads, TCRdb lists one entry per CDR3 protein, DNA absent. This table holds around 400,000 distinct CDR3 sequences. Sequencing was done on a sample of blood. Receptors originate from a human donor with ulcerative colitis or Crohn's disease, or a healthy co-twin of an affected twin (not recorded which).

The rearrangement uses TRBV5-6 and TRBJ2-5; TCRdb returns TRBD1, unconfirmable since there is no DNA. Germline lookup yields CDR1 SGHDT and CDR2 YYEEEE. The CDR3 is made up of 12 amino acids. CDR3 sequence reads: CASSRPGETQYF.

V is TRBV7-2 and J is TRBJ2-7; TCRdb's D gene call, TRBD1, goes unchecked for lack of DNA. Germline V gene data show CDR1 as SGHTA and CDR2 as FQGNSA. The CDR3 runs 15 residues. The CDR3 here is CASSYDRGFSYEQYF.

The chain employs TRBV28 and TRBJ2-4. Germline loops: CDR1 MDHEN, CDR2 SYDVKM. The CDR3 length is 15 residues. CDR3 protein: CASSLIKNSKNIQYF.

The rearrangement joins TRBV18 to TRBJ2-7; TCRdb indicates TRBD2, and absent DNA this call remains unverified. The length of the CDR3 is 15 residues. The germline V gene has CDR1 KGHSH and CDR2 LQKENI. This chain's CDR3 is CASSPASGSSYEQYF.

This chain uses TRBV4-1 with TRBJ2-7; TCRdb returns TRBD2, unconfirmable since there is no DNA. This CDR3 has 16 amino acids. The germline V gene has CDR1 MGHRA and CDR2 YSYEKL. The chain's CDR3 is CASSQGILADTYEQYF.

The gene calls are TRBV11-1 and TRBJ1-2; as DNA is missing, the TRBD1 call by TCRdb cannot be tested. The V gene's germline CDR1 is SGHAT and CDR2 FQDESV (reference sequence). The CDR3 sequence is 19 residues long. CDR3 amino acids: CASSLVGDRGRLEGYGYTF.